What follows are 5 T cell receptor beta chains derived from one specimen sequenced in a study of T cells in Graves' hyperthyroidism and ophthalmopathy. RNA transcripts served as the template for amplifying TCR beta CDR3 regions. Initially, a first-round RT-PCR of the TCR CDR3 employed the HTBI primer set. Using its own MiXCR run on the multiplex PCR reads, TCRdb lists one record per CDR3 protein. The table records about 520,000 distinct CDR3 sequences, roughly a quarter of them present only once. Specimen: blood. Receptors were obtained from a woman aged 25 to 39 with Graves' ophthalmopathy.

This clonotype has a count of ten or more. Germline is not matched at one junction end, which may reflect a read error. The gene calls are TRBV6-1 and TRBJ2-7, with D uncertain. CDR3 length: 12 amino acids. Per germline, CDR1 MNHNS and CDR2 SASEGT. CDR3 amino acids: CASSEFLLDVDF. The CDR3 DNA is TGTGCCAGCAGTGAATTTCTATTGGACGTGGATTTC.

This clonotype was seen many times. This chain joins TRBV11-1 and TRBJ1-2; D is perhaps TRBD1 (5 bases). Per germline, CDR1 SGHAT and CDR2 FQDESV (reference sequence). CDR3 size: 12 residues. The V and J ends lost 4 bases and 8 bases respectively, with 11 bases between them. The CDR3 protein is CASSSDITGYTF. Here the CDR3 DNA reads TGTGCCAGCAGCTCGGACATAACCGGCTACACCTTC.

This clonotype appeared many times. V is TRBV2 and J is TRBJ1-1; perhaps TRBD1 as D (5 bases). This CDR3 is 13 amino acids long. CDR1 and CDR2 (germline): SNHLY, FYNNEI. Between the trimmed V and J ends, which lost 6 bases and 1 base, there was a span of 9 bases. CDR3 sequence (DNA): TGTGCCAGCAGAGGGGAGGCGAACACTGAAGCTTTCTTT. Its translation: CASRGEANTEAFF.

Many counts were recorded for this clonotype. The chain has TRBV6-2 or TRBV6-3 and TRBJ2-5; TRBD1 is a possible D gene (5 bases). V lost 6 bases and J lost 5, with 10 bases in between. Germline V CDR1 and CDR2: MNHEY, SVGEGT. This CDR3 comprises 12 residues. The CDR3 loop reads CASRGAGETQYF. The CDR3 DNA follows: TGTGCCAGCAGAGGGGCCGGGGAGACCCAGTACTTC.

This CDR3 reads CSAPTGGRNQPQHF. The DNA of the CDR3 is TGCAGTGCCCCGACAGGGGGCCGCAATCAGCCCCAGCATTTT. The V and J genes are TRBV20-1 and TRBJ1-5; 10 bases align to TRBD1. The V gene's germline CDR1 is DFQATT and CDR2 SNEGSKA (reference sequence). V lost 6 bases and J lost 2; bases outside the gene matches: 4. CDR3 size: 14 residues.